These T cell receptor beta chains were read from a single sample in a study of cytomegalovirus exposure and HLA in healthy donors. Produced via immunoSEQ multiplex PCR; TCRdb's table is partial and in-frame only. Altogether tens of thousands of clones are present, roughly three quarters being singletons, with the ten largest covering around 7%. The sequenced sample was PBMCs. The receptor source for this set is a man younger than 45 in good health and CMV-seronegative. Both conserved end residues are part of each CDR3. The order of the fields is V gene, J gene, CDR3 protein.

V gene: TRBV6-5
J gene: TRBJ1-1
CDR3 protein: CATHKRENTEAFF

V gene: TRBV29-1
J gene: TRBJ2-1
CDR3 protein: CSVSAGSEQFF

V gene: TRBV6-5
J gene: TRBJ1-1
CDR3 protein: CASSYDRGNTEAFF

V gene: TRBV27
J gene: TRBJ2-7
CDR3 protein: CASNQDSSSYEQYF

V gene: TRBV6-1
J gene: TRBJ1-1
CDR3 protein: CASPGGAGRNTEAFF

V gene: TRBV29-1
J gene: TRBJ2-7
CDR3 protein: CSAGPGTGLEQYF

V gene: TRBV2
J gene: TRBJ2-4
CDR3 protein: CASSEVSGVIQYF

V gene: TRBV7-8
J gene: TRBJ1-2
CDR3 protein: CASSLAPPRRVGGGYTF

V gene: TRBV5-6
J gene: TRBJ2-7
CDR3 protein: CASSLWRELPVGYF

V gene: TRBV5-6
J gene: TRBJ1-6
CDR3 protein: CASSPRQGKGSPLHF

V gene: TRBV5-8
J gene: TRBJ1-1
CDR3 protein: CASSARDRVNTEAFF

V gene: TRBV7-7
J gene: TRBJ2-5
CDR3 protein: CASSLRLAGGETQYF

V gene: TRBV10-3
J gene: TRBJ2-7
CDR3 protein: CAISGTAPTPEQYF

V gene: TRBV7-9
J gene: TRBJ2-7
CDR3 protein: CASSNRGQNEQYF

V gene: TRBV28
J gene: TRBJ2-6
CDR3 protein: CASGSGTNSGANVLTF

V gene: TRBV11-2
J gene: TRBJ2-7
CDR3 protein: CASSIGYEQYF

V gene: TRBV25-1
J gene: TRBJ1-2
CDR3 protein: CASRFGGSEGYTF

V gene: TRBV5-8
J gene: TRBJ2-5
CDR3 protein: CASSLVQGVKTQYF

V gene: TRBV27
J gene: TRBJ2-7
CDR3 protein: CASKTGESEQYF

V gene: TRBV28
J gene: TRBJ1-6
CDR3 protein: CASSQGLGGSPLHF

V gene: TRBV7-9
J gene: TRBJ2-7
CDR3 protein: CASSLNLGGPGEQYF

V gene: TRBV15
J gene: TRBJ2-5
CDR3 protein: CATSRYRGKETQYF

V gene: TRBV28
J gene: TRBJ2-1
CDR3 protein: CASSLRDRHYNEQFF

V gene: TRBV2
J gene: TRBJ1-5
CDR3 protein: CASSGTGNQPQHF

V gene: TRBV5-1
J gene: TRBJ2-1
CDR3 protein: CASSLLEGNYNEQFF

V gene: TRBV5-1
J gene: TRBJ2-5
CDR3 protein: CASSGQRGAETQYF

V gene: TRBV29-1
J gene: TRBJ2-7
CDR3 protein: CSVELPGYEQYF

V gene: TRBV2
J gene: TRBJ1-1
CDR3 protein: CASSEGRDNTEAFF

V gene: TRBV27
J gene: TRBJ2-2
CDR3 protein: CASSDRGMGELFF

V gene: TRBV28
J gene: TRBJ2-7
CDR3 protein: CASSLRDTGGYEQYF

V gene: TRBV2
J gene: TRBJ2-5
CDR3 protein: CASTGGGGETQYF

V gene: TRBV28
J gene: TRBJ2-5
CDR3 protein: CASSPGTGGSETQYF

V gene: TRBV7-2
J gene: TRBJ2-2
CDR3 protein: CASSSGTSLAGELFF

V gene: TRBV4-3
J gene: TRBJ1-2
CDR3 protein: CASSQGETHYGYTF

V gene: TRBV25-1
J gene: TRBJ2-1
CDR3 protein: CASSEFLSRRGEGNEQFF

V gene: TRBV19
J gene: TRBJ2-5
CDR3 protein: CASRGGSLVETQYF

V gene: TRBV19
J gene: TRBJ1-1
CDR3 protein: CASSTAGGYTEAFF

V gene: TRBV7-2
J gene: TRBJ2-6
CDR3 protein: CASSPGQGAGGANVLTF

V gene: TRBV11-2
J gene: TRBJ1-4
CDR3 protein: CASSGQGANEKLFF

V gene: TRBV10-3
J gene: TRBJ2-3
CDR3 protein: CAISESGADTQYF

V gene: TRBV7-9
J gene: TRBJ2-1
CDR3 protein: CASSLAFTRFRNEQFF

V gene: TRBV29-1
J gene: TRBJ1-2
CDR3 protein: CSVESASPSSGYTF

V gene: TRBV7-2
J gene: TRBJ1-3
CDR3 protein: CASSPGQTVYGNTIYF

V gene: TRBV10-2
J gene: TRBJ1-1
CDR3 protein: CASSESRRGTEAFF

V gene: TRBV11-2
J gene: TRBJ2-3
CDR3 protein: CASSLDQGDTQYF

V gene: TRBV2
J gene: TRBJ1-1
CDR3 protein: CARSGQQNTEAFF